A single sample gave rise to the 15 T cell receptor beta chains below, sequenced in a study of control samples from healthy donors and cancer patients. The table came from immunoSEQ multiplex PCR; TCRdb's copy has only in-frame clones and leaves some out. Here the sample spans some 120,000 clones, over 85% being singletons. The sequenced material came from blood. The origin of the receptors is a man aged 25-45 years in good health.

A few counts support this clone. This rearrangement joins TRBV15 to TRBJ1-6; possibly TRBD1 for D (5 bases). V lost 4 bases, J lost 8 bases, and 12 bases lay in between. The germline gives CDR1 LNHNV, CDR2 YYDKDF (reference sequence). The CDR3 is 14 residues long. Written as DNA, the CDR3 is TGTGCCACCAGCACTTTGGGGGGGTATTCACCCCTCCACTTT. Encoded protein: CATSTLGGYSPLHF.

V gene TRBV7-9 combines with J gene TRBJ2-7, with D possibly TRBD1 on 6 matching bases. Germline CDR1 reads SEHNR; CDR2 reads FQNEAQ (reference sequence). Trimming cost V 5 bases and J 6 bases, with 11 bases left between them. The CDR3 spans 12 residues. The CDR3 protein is CASSPRDTEQYF. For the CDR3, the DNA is TGTGCCAGCAGCCCCCGGGACACCGAGCAGTACTTC.

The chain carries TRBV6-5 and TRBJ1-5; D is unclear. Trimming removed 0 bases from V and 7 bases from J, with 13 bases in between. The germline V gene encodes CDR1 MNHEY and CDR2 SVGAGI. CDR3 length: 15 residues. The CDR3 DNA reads TGTGCCAGCAGTTACTCGGGGAGCCCCGGGCAGCCCCAGCATTTT. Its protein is CASSYSGSPGQPQHF.

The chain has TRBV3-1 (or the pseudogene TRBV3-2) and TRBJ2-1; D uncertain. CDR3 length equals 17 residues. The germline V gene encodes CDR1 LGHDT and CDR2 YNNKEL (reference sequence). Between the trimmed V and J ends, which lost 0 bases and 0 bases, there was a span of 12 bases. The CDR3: CASSQDLGSRSYNEQFF. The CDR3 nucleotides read TGTGCCAGCAGCCAAGATCTTGGAAGCCGCTCCTACAATGAGCAGTTCTTC.

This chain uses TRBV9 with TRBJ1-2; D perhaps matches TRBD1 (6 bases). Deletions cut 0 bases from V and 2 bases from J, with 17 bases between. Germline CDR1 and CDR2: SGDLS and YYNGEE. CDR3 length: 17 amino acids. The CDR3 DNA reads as TGTGCCAGCAGCGTAGGGACAGTCCTCCGCACGAACTATGGCTACACCTTC. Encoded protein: CASSVGTVLRTNYGYTF.

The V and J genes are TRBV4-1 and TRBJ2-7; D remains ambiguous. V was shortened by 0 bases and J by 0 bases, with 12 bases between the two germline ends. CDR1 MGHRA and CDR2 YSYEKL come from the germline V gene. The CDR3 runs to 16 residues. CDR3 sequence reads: CASSQEASPVSYEQYF. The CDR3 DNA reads TGCGCCAGCAGCCAAGAAGCCTCTCCGGTCTCCTACGAGCAGTACTTC.

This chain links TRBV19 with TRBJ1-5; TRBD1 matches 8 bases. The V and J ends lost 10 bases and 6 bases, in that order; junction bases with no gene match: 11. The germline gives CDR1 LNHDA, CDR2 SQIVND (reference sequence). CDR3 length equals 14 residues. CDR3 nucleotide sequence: TGTGCCACCAAGGACGACAGGGGACCTCAGCCCCAGCATTTT. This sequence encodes CATKDDRGPQPQHF.

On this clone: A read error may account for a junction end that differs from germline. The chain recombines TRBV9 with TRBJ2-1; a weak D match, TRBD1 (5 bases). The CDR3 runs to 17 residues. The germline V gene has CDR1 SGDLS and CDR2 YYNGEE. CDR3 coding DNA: TGTGCCAACAGCGTAACGGCGACAGTCAGCTCCTACAATGAGCAGTTCTTC. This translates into CANSVTATVSSYNEQFF. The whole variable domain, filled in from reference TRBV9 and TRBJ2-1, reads DSGVTQTPKHLITATGQRVTLRCSPRSGDLSVYWYQQSLDQGLQFLIQYYNGEERAKGNILERFSAQQFPDLHSELNLSSLELGDSALYFCANSVTATVSSYNEQFFGPGTRLTVL.

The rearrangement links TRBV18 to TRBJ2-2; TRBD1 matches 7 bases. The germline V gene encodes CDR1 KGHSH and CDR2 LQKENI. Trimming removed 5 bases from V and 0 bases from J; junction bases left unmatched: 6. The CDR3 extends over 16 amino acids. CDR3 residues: CASSSYRGANTGELFF. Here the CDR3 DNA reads TGTGCCAGCTCATCTTACAGGGGCGCGAACACCGGGGAGCTGTTTTTT. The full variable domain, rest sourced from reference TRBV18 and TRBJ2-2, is NAGVMQNPRHLVRRRGQEARLRCSPMKGHSHVYWYRQLPEEGLKFMVYLQKENIIDESGMPKERFSAEFPKEGPSILRIQQVVRGDSAAYFCASSSYRGANTGELFFGEGSRLTVL.

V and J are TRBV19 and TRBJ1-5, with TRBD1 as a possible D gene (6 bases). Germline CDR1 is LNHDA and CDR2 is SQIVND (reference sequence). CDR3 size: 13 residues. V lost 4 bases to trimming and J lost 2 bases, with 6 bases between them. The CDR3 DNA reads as TGTGCCAGTAGTACAGGGGGCAATCAGCCCCAGCATTTT. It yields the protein CASSTGGNQPQHF.

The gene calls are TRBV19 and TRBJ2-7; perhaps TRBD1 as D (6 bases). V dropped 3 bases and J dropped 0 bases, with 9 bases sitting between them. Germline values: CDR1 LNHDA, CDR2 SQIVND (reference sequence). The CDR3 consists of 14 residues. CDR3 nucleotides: TGTGCCAGTAGTATTGACAGGAGCTCCTACGAGCAGTACTTC. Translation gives CASSIDRSSYEQYF.

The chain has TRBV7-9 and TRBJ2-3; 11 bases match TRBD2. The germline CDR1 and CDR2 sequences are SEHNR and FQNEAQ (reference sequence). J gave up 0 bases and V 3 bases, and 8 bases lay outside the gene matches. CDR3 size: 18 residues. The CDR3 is CASSFPGLADTSTDTQYF. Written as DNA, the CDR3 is TGTGCCAGCAGCTTTCCGGGACTAGCGGATACTAGCACAGATACGCAGTATTTT.

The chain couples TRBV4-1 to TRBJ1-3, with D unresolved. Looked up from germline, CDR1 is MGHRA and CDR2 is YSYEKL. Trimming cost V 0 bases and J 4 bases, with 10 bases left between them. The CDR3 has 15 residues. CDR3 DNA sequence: TGCGCCAGCAGCCAAGATAGAGGGTTGGGAAACACCATATATTTT. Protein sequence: CASSQDRGLGNTIYF.

CDR3 residues: CASPDGAGNTPAQYF. CDR3 in DNA: TGTGCCAGCCCCGACGGGGCGGGGAACACTCCTGCGCAGTATTTT. The gene calls are TRBV3-1 (or the pseudogene TRBV3-2) and TRBJ2-3, with D maybe TRBD2 (6 bases). This CDR3 is built from 15 residues. The germline V and J ends were trimmed by 8 bases and 10 bases, with 25 bases remaining between them. CDR1 is LGHDT and CDR2 is YNNKEL in the germline V gene (reference sequence).

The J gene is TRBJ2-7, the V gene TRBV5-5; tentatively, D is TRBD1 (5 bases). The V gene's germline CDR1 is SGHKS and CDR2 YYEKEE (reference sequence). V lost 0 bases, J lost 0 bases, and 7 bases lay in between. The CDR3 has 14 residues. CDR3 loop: CASSLVRVSYEQYF. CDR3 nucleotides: TGTGCCAGCAGCTTGGTCAGGGTCTCCTACGAGCAGTACTTC.